One and the same sample provided the 2 T cell receptor beta chains below, sequenced in a study of blood T cell repertoires in COVID-19. Sequencing was performed with immunoSEQ multiplex PCR; in TCRdb, only in-frame clones are kept and a portion is missing. The sample consists of about 110,000 clones, over 75% of them appearing once. Input material: peripheral blood. The source is a woman in her 50s with acute or convalescent COVID-19.

V is TRBV28 and J is TRBJ1-2; TRBD1 agrees at 10 bases. The CDR3 totals 14 residues. Losses at the gene ends were 5 bases for V and 6 bases for J; bases not matched to a gene: 6. CDR1 and CDR2 from the germline V gene are MDHEN and SYDVKM. The CDR3 DNA sequence: TGTGCCAGCAGTCGCTCCGGGACAGGGGATGGCTACACCTTC. Protein product: CASSRSGTGDGYTF.

A word on this clone: One junction end does not reproduce the germline sequence, and a read error may be involved. V gene TRBV5-6 combines with J gene TRBJ2-7; 9 nucleotides match TRBD1. In germline, CDR1 is SGHDT, CDR2 YYEEEE. The CDR3 has 11 amino acids. In DNA form, the CDR3 reads TGTGCCAGCAGCTCGGGACAGGGTCAGGTCTTC. Translating it yields CASSSGQGQVF.